The 11 T cell receptor beta chains presented below share a single source sample, sequenced in a study of regulatory T cells in long-lasting Graves disease. Researchers made TCR beta libraries by using iRepertoire HTBI primers and running Arm-PCR on CDR3 regions. TCRdb reanalysed the multiplex PCR reads using MiXCR and keeps one entry per CDR3 protein. The data hold around 450,000 distinct CDR3 sequences, with roughly 21% observed a single time. As for time point: persistent/refractory GD, antithyroid drugs over 5 years with positive TRAb. The authors made the TCR library using RNA they extracted from PBMCs. The material sequenced was peripheral blood mononuclear cells (PBMCs), taken when the disease was refractory, from a patient treated with antithyroid drugs. The receptors were gathered from a female donor with Graves disease.

The chain recombines TRBV7-9 with TRBJ1-4; D may be TRBD1 (6 bases). This CDR3 comprises 18 residues. The V gene's germline CDR1 is SEHNR and CDR2 FQNEAQ (reference sequence). Trimming shortened V by 4 bases and J by 7 bases, and 25 bases separated the two germline ends. CDR3 sequence: CASSSIYIGTSTGEKLFF. Here the CDR3 DNA reads TGTGCCAGCAGCTCGATCTATATAGGGACATCGACGGGTGAAAAACTGTTTTTT.

This clonotype has a count of ten or more. The V and J genes are TRBV20-1 and TRBJ1-1; D possibly corresponds to TRBD1 (5 bases). Germline V gives CDR1 DFQATT, CDR2 SNEGSKA (reference sequence). The CDR3 spans 13 residues. V lost 5 bases, J lost 1 base, and 11 bases lay in between. Here the CDR3 DNA reads TGCAGTGCTGGAGGGGACGGGAACACTGAAGCTTTCTTT. Encoded protein: CSAGGDGNTEAFF.

About this clonotype itself: A much larger clone differs from this one at a single base, so this may be a read error. This rearrangement joins TRBV12-3 or TRBV12-4 to TRBJ1-1; tentative D call: TRBD1 (5 bases). The CDR3 is 12 residues long. The ends were cut back, 5 bases at V and 11 bases at J, with 15 bases in the middle. CDR3 amino acids: CASSLRGYGAFF. The CDR3 region has the DNA TGTGCCAGCAGTCTTAGGGGTTATGGCGCTTTCTTT.

This clonotype was picked up many times. The chain recombines TRBV28 with TRBJ2-5; a weak D match, TRBD2 (6 bases). Germline lookup yields CDR1 MDHEN and CDR2 SYDVKM. V was cut by 7 bases and J by 1 base, with 13 bases left in between. CDR3 length: 14 amino acids. CDR3 region: CASIGGTAQETQYF. The CDR3 DNA sequence: TGTGCCAGCATCGGGGGTACGGCCCAAGAGACCCAGTACTTC.

This clonotype was observed many times. V is TRBV12-3 or TRBV12-4 and J is TRBJ1-1, with 9 bases lining up with TRBD1. The CDR3 sequence is 16 residues long. The junction had 10 bases not matched to a gene; V was cut back by 5 bases and J by 3 bases. CDR3 DNA: TGTGCCAGCAGTACCGGGACAGGGAGCGACCACACTGAAGCTTTCTTT. The encoded protein is CASSTGTGSDHTEAFF.

This clonotype appeared many times. The chain combines TRBV9 with TRBJ2-7; D perhaps matches TRBD1 (6 bases). Trimming removed 0 bases at V and 0 bases at J, with 13 bases between. The CDR3 extends over 16 amino acids. The germline V gene encodes CDR1 SGDLS and CDR2 YYNGEE. The CDR3 sequence: CASSVGPGASSYEQYF. CDR3 DNA: TGTGCCAGCAGCGTAGGGCCAGGGGCGAGCTCCTACGAGCAGTACTTC. Complete variable domain (other parts from reference TRBV9 and TRBJ2-7): DSGVTQTPKHLITATGQRVTLRCSPRSGDLSVYWYQQSLDQGLQFLIQYYNGEERAKGNILERFSAQQFPDLHSELNLSSLELGDSALYFCASSVGPGASSYEQYFGPGTRLTVT.

This clonotype was found many times. The CDR3 nucleotides read TGTGCCAGCAGTGAATTCCCAGGGTGGGGTTATGGCTACACCTTC. As protein: CASSEFPGWGYGYTF. V is TRBV2 and J is TRBJ1-2; a weak D match, TRBD1 (5 bases). This CDR3 comprises 15 residues. Germline V gene lookup returns CDR1 SNHLY and CDR2 FYNNEI. V lost 2 bases and J 5 bases, leaving 15 bases between the germline ends.

This clonotype was observed a few times. V is TRBV9 and J is TRBJ1-2; TRBD1 agrees at 7 bases. Germline V gene lookup returns CDR1 SGDLS and CDR2 YYNGEE. The CDR3 runs to 15 residues. The V and J ends lost 4 bases and 4 bases, in that order; junction bases with no gene match: 10. The CDR3 coding sequence is TGTGCCAGCAGCATCGGACAGGAGGGTTCCTATGGCTACACCTTC. Translation: CASSIGQEGSYGYTF.

Ten or more counts support this clonotype. The V gene is TRBV13, the J gene TRBJ1-5, with 9 bases fitting TRBD1. Germline CDR1 and CDR2: PRHDT and FYEKMQ (reference sequence). Trimming at V came to 6 bases and at J to 6 bases, leaving 3 bases not matched to a gene. The CDR3 runs 13 residues. The DNA for the CDR3 is TGTGCCAGCAGTACAGGGGGCGTTCAGCCCCAGCATTTT. Its translation is CASSTGGVQPQHF.

The chain combines TRBV6-1 with TRBJ1-5; 10 bases map to TRBD1. V lost 4 bases, J lost 4 bases, and 4 bases stayed unmatched. Germline V lookup: CDR1 MNHNS, CDR2 SASEGT. The length of the CDR3 is 15 residues. This chain's CDR3 is CASSATGGLNQPQHF. As DNA, the CDR3 is TGTGCCAGCAGTGCGACAGGGGGCTTGAATCAGCCCCAGCATTTT.

V is TRBV27 and J is TRBJ2-7; D not certain. V lost 0 bases and J 5 bases, leaving 8 bases between the germline ends. The CDR3 has 13 residues. Per germline, CDR1 MNHEY and CDR2 SMNVEV (reference sequence). DNA of the CDR3: TGTGCCAGCAGTTTATCAGGGTATGACGAGCAGTACTTC. Protein sequence: CASSLSGYDEQYF.